This TCR beta chain was captured in a study of blood T cell repertoires in COVID-19 (dated by TCRdb to the early 2020s). Some background on the complete study: The collaborator samples originated in the United States, Italy and Spain and spanned the acute and convalescent phases of COVID-19. The material from the prospective study consisted of cDNA or gDNA derived from T cells, B-cell-depleted T cells, or PBMCs. Deeply sampled blood TCRbeta repertoires from subjects exposed to, actively infected with, or recovered from COVID-19 were included in the dataset. The repertoires were made available in a free public database intended to serve as a resource for research on the immune response to SARS-CoV-2. The samples were drawn from two sources: the first 160 participants of the ongoing ImmuneRACE study, and 950 to 1,500 subjects contributed by 6 global collaborators. The sample metadata nearly always contained a de-identified subject ID, COVID-19 status, age in years and sex. Where HLA class I and class II types were available, the types were taken from metadata supplied by the sample provider, not from assay-based typing. The investigation overall reported the following: The amount of clinical and demographic metadata varied by source and participant and was provided uncurated.

The immunoSEQ Assay, a bias-controlled multiplex PCR, was used to amplify TCRbeta CDR3 regions from genomic DNA. The paper's data handling went like this. The number of nucleated cells in each sample was estimated from the amplification of reference gene primers within the assay. To quantify the absolute abundance of each unique TCRbeta CDR3 rearrangement, sequence reads were collapsed and filtered. For each sample, productive Simpson clonality was calculated as the square root of Simpson's diversity index over productive rearrangements. TCRdb mirrors the immuneACCESS table, restricted to in-frame sequences. Some clones are absent from its copies; in checked studies, under half trace to an unresolved V gene, and the reason for the others is unknown. That table gives V, J and clone size, and the DNA gave D and trimming. The sample table contains some 200,000 clones; only one count was recorded for roughly 86% of them. Together, the top ten hold about a tenth of the sample.

The CDR3 covers 15 residues, taking in both the cysteine and the phenylalanine. Solely the CDR3 DNA is kept, with 45 bases framed from the first base. At the junction V is shortened by 4 bases and J by 0 bases, with 12 bases in between. The germline V gene yields SGHTA for CDR1 and FQGNSA for CDR2. Participants in the prospective study were aged about 18 to 95 years, lived in 20 to 30 United States geographic areas, and enrolled through a virtual design. In the prospective study, cohorts were assigned on the basis of participant-reported clinical history obtained from a screening survey and a study questionnaire. In the prospective study, whole blood, serum and a nasopharyngeal or oropharyngeal swab were collected from each participant by mobile phlebotomists. Additional blood draws and questionnaires over an approximately 2-month period could optionally be provided by prospective study participants. Before DNA extraction, blood samples from the prospective study were shipped at room temperature or frozen.

Comment on this clone: Its antigen specificity is not known. Within one base of it there is no much larger clone, and no base qualities were kept.

The sample taken for sequencing was PBMCs or T cells enriched from blood (not recorded which). This TCR was recovered from a man younger than 30 with acute COVID-19. Rearrangement joined TRBV7-2 to TRBJ1-1; the D gene identity is not certain. The CDR3 region reads CASSSGREMNTEAFF. Read as DNA, the sequence is TGTGCCAGCAGCTCCGGTAGGGAGATGAACACTGAAGCTTTCTTT.